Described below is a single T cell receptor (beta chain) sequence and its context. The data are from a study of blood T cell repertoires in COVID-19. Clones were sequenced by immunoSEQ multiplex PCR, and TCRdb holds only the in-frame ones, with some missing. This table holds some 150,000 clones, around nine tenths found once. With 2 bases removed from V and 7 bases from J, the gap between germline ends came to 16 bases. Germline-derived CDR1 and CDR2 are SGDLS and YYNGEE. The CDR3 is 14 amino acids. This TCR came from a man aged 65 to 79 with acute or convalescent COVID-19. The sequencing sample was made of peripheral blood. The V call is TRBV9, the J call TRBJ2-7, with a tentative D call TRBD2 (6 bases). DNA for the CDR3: TGTGCCAGCAGCGTTGGGGGACCCCGGGGGGAGCAGTACTTC. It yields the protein CASSVGGPRGEQYF.